The 30 T cell receptor beta chains presented below share a single source sample, sequenced in a study of blood T cell repertoires in COVID-19. The repertoire was sequenced with immunoSEQ multiplex PCR; TCRdb's copy has only in-frame clones and lacks some. The sample shows about 130,000 clones, around 87% of them seen only once. Sequenced material: peripheral blood. The receptor set was obtained from a woman aged 60 to 75 with acute or convalescent COVID-19.

The chain is built from TRBV3-1 (or the pseudogene TRBV3-2) and TRBJ1-2; 10 nucleotides line up with TRBD1. Germline CDR1 reads LGHDT; CDR2 reads YNNKEL (reference sequence). The CDR3 is made up of 15 amino acids. J gave up 4 bases and V 5 bases, and 7 bases lay outside the gene matches. CDR3 in DNA: TGTGCCAGCAGCGCCGGGACAGGGGACCTCTATGGCTACACCTTC. It is translated as CASSAGTGDLYGYTF.

The rearrangement joins TRBV28 to TRBJ1-5; D is unresolved. Trimming took off 5 bases at V and 6 bases at J, with 11 bases between the two ends. CDR3 length: 13 residues. Germline loops: CDR1 MDHEN, CDR2 SYDVKM. The CDR3 region is CASSRDNIQPQHF. CDR3 DNA sequence: TGTGCCAGCAGTCGTGACAACATTCAGCCCCAGCATTTT.

The chain is built from TRBV24-1 and TRBJ1-5; 7 bases are shared with TRBD1. The germline V gene has CDR1 KGHDR and CDR2 SFDVKD. The CDR3 runs 13 residues. V trimming: 5 bases; J trimming: 9 bases; junction bases outside the gene matches: 6. The CDR3: CATSGTGPWPQHF. Written as DNA, the CDR3 is TGTGCCACCAGTGGGACAGGCCCATGGCCCCAGCATTTT.

The rearrangement uses TRBV3-1 (or the pseudogene TRBV3-2) and TRBJ1-1; 8 positions match TRBD1. Germline CDR1 reads LGHDT; CDR2 reads YNNKEL (reference sequence). There are 12 residues in the CDR3. V shed 4 bases and J 11 bases; nucleotides not matched to a gene: 6. This chain's CDR3 is CASSPPTGAAFF. The CDR3 DNA is TGTGCCAGCAGCCCCCCGACAGGGGCTGCTTTCTTT.

The chain uses TRBV24-1 and TRBJ2-2; possibly TRBD1 for D (5 bases). Germline V gene data show CDR1 as KGHDR and CDR2 as SFDVKD. The CDR3 covers 16 residues. V lost 1 base and J lost 4, with 12 bases in between. The CDR3 DNA sequence: TGTGCCACCAGTGATTTTCGGCAGGGAAGCACCGGGGAGCTGTTTTTT. As protein: CATSDFRQGSTGELFF.

The V call is TRBV3-1 (or the pseudogene TRBV3-2), the J call TRBJ2-3; 10 positions agree with TRBD2. V shed 10 bases, J shed 2 bases, and the junction held 9 bases outside the gene matches. CDR1 and CDR2 from the germline V gene are LGHDT and YNNKEL (reference sequence). There are 15 residues in the CDR3. The CDR3 protein is CATGQAGGVTDTQYF. The CDR3, as DNA: TGTGCCACCGGCCAAGCGGGAGGGGTCACAGATACGCAGTATTTT.

This clone was observed a few times. This CDR3 is also generated by other DNA sequences in the sample. This rearrangement joins TRBV9 to TRBJ2-1, with a weak D call TRBD2 (6 bases). V was pared by 0 bases and J by 2 bases, with 9 bases between. In germline, CDR1 is SGDLS, CDR2 YYNGEE. This CDR3 has 15 amino acids. CDR3 residues: CASSVGSGAYNEQFF. CDR3 bases: TGTGCCAGCAGCGTAGGGTCGGGGGCCTACAATGAGCAGTTCTTC.

This clone appeared a single time. The chain joins TRBV7-8 to TRBJ1-1; no definite D call. The CDR3 spans 13 residues. Trimming took 3 bases from V and 9 from J, leaving 14 bases between them. Germline assignment: CDR1 SGHVS and CDR2 FQNEAQ. CDR3 DNA sequence: TGTGCCAGCAGCTTCCAGACACCCGCCCAAGCTTTCTTT. This encodes CASSFQTPAQAFF. Combining the CDR3 with reference TRBV7-8 and TRBJ1-1 gives the whole variable domain GAGVSQSPRYKVAKRGQDVALRCDPISGHVSLFWYQQALGQGPEFLTYFQNEAQLDKSGLPSDRFFAERPEGSVSTLKIQRTQQEDSAVYLCASSFQTPAQAFFGQGTRLTVV.

The V and J genes are TRBV27 and TRBJ2-7, with D hard to call. Germline CDR1 and CDR2: MNHEY and SMNVEV (reference sequence). Trimming removed 2 bases at V and 7 bases at J, with 12 bases between. The CDR3 is 13 residues long. The CDR3 protein is CASSLLPSREQYV. The CDR3 coding sequence is TGTGCCAGCAGTTTACTCCCCTCACGGGAGCAGTACGTC.

The chain uses TRBV27 and TRBJ2-7; 7 bases agree with TRBD2. Germline values: CDR1 MNHEY, CDR2 SMNVEV (reference sequence). With 7 bases clipped from V and 0 bases from J, the junction kept 9 bases outside the gene matches. The CDR3 covers 15 residues. This CDR3 reads CASKSAGAFSYEQYF. DNA of the CDR3: TGTGCCAGCAAGAGTGCGGGAGCCTTCTCCTACGAGCAGTACTTC.

The CDR3 region has the DNA TGTGCCAGCAGCCGCCCGGGAGGGGGAGATACGCAGTATTTT. It yields the protein CASSRPGGGDTQYF. This sequence joins TRBV3-1 (or the pseudogene TRBV3-2) and TRBJ2-3; 8 nucleotides line up with TRBD2. The CDR3 runs 14 residues. CDR1 is LGHDT, CDR2 YNNKEL, per germline (reference sequence). V was clipped by 4 bases and J by 5 bases; unmatched bases: 5.

V is TRBV2 and J is TRBJ1-1; 9 bases are shared with TRBD1. Germline-derived CDR1 and CDR2 are SNHLY and FYNNEI. The CDR3 has 15 amino acids. CDR3 DNA: TGTGCTTCACGACCCCGGACAGGGGAGGGCACTGAAGCTTTCTTT. Encoded protein: CASRPRTGEGTEAFF.

The gene calls are TRBV19 and TRBJ2-3, with TRBD2 identical over 9 bases. V lost 2 bases, J lost 8 bases, and 11 bases stayed unmatched. This CDR3 has 16 residues. The germline V gene has CDR1 LNHDA and CDR2 SQIVND (reference sequence). The CDR3 bases are TGTGCCAGTAGTATATCGGCCCTACGGACTAGCGCTACGCAGTATTTT. Translating it yields CASSISALRTSATQYF.

The chain employs TRBV9 and TRBJ2-1, with 8 bases that match TRBD2. The CDR3 covers 17 residues. The junction had 7 bases not matched to a gene; V was cut back by 2 bases and J by 0 bases. CDR1 SGDLS and CDR2 YYNGEE come from the germline V gene. CDR3 nucleotide sequence: TGTGCCAGCAGCGTTACACCGGGACTAGGCTCCTACAATGAGCAGTTCTTC. It encodes CASSVTPGLGSYNEQFF.

The rearrangement joins TRBV24-1 to TRBJ2-1, with a tentative D call TRBD1 (6 bases). V gave up 5 bases and J gave up 8 bases, with 12 bases separating them. The CDR3 sequence is 13 residues long. The germline CDR1 and CDR2 sequences are KGHDR and SFDVKD. The CDR3 loop reads CATSVSGVDEQFF. In DNA, the CDR3 is TGTGCCACCAGTGTTTCAGGGGTCGATGAGCAGTTCTTC.

This chain uses TRBV7-9 with TRBJ2-7; 10 bases match TRBD1. Germline CDR1 is SEHNR and CDR2 is FQNEAQ (reference sequence). The V gene end was trimmed by 8 bases and the J gene end by 4 bases; junction bases not matched to a gene: 11. The CDR3 loop spans 15 amino acids. The CDR3 DNA follows: TGTGCCAGCGGCTATTTGACAGGGGGCAGATACGAGCAGTACTTC. Translating gives CASGYLTGGRYEQYF.

This clone was recorded a few times. This sequence joins TRBV30 and TRBJ1-6, with 9 positions matching TRBD1. The V segment lost 3 bases and the J segment 7 bases; nucleotides outside the gene matches: 4. CDR1 GTSNPN and CDR2 SVGIG come from the germline V gene (reference sequence). The CDR3 totals 14 residues. CDR3 region: CAWRGDRENSPLHF. The CDR3 DNA sequence: TGTGCCTGGAGGGGGGACAGGGAGAATTCACCCCTCCACTTT.

The chain links TRBV18 to TRBJ1-5, with D hard to call. V dropped 2 bases and J dropped 7 bases, with 12 bases sitting between them. This CDR3 comprises 14 residues. Germline V gene sequence: CDR1 KGHSH, CDR2 LQKENI. DNA of the CDR3: TGTGCCAGCTCACCAGGGAGGTGGAGCCAGCCCCAGCATTTT. This encodes CASSPGRWSQPQHF. Supplemented by reference TRBV18 and TRBJ1-5, the full variable domain reads NAGVMQNPRHLVRRRGQEARLRCSPMKGHSHVYWYRQLPEEGLKFMVYLQKENIIDESGMPKERFSAEFPKEGPSILRIQQVVRGDSAAYFCASSPGRWSQPQHFGDGTRLSIL.

V and J are TRBV19 and TRBJ2-5; 7 bases align to TRBD1. Losses at the gene ends were 6 bases for V and 5 bases for J; bases not matched to a gene: 6. This CDR3 contains 13 residues. The germline CDR1 and CDR2 sequences are LNHDA and SQIVND (reference sequence). CDR3 amino acids: CASSRGFGETQYF. Written as DNA, the CDR3 is TGTGCCAGTAGCAGGGGGTTCGGTGAGACCCAGTACTTC.

The chain has TRBV5-1 and TRBJ1-1; tentative D call: TRBD1 (5 bases). The CDR3 sequence is 14 residues long. The germline CDR1 and CDR2 sequences are SGHRS and YFSETQ. Trimming took off 3 bases at V and 3 bases at J, with 12 bases between the two ends. CDR3 region: CASSSLPQDTEAFF. The CDR3 nucleotides read TGCGCCAGCAGCTCCCTGCCACAGGACACTGAAGCTTTCTTT.

This clone was detected once. The chain has TRBV5-1 and TRBJ2-1; D is uncertain. The ends were cut back, 4 bases at V and 1 base at J, with 9 bases in the middle. The CDR3 is 14 residues long. Per germline, CDR1 SGHRS and CDR2 YFSETQ. The CDR3 is CASSPQSSYNEQFF. CDR3 bases: TGCGCCAGCAGCCCGCAGTCGTCCTACAATGAGCAGTTCTTC.

This chain connects TRBV6-5 to TRBJ1-1; D is ambiguous. V lost 5 bases to trimming and J lost 1 base, with 14 bases between them. Germline assignment: CDR1 MNHEY and CDR2 SVGAGI. This CDR3 contains 15 residues. CDR3 in DNA: TGTGCCAGCAGTCCTATAATACTCCAGAACACTGAAGCTTTCTTT. This gives the protein CASSPIILQNTEAFF.

This chain links TRBV29-1 with TRBJ1-2; no clear D. This CDR3 contains 10 residues. From germline, CDR1 is SQVTM and CDR2 ANQGSEA. Trimming removed 3 bases from V and 8 bases from J, with 7 bases in between. Here the CDR3 reads CSVDGGGYTF. The CDR3 region has the DNA TGCAGCGTTGATGGAGGCGGCTACACCTTC.

This chain joins TRBV30 and TRBJ2-2; D not certain. Per germline, CDR1 GTSNPN and CDR2 SVGIG (reference sequence). This CDR3 region has 13 residues. Deletions cut 2 bases from V and 4 bases from J, with 8 bases between. CDR3 DNA sequence: TGTGCCTGGAGTTATCAGTCCACCGGGGAGCTGTTTTTT. This codes for CAWSYQSTGELFF.

CDR3 residues: CASRGTGANYGYTF. The DNA for the CDR3 is TGTGCCAGCAGAGGGACAGGTGCTAACTATGGCTACACCTTC. The chain links TRBV6-5 to TRBJ1-2; the match to TRBD1 covers 8 bases. V lost 6 bases to trimming and J lost 0 bases; unmatched junction nucleotides: 3. From germline, CDR1 is MNHEY and CDR2 SVGAGI. The CDR3 consists of 14 residues.

This chain joins TRBV6-5 and TRBJ2-1; 11 bases align to TRBD2. The CDR3 is made up of 15 amino acids. Germline V gives CDR1 MNHEY, CDR2 SVGAGI. With V trimmed by 6 bases and J by 4 bases, 5 bases remained unmatched. The CDR3 region has the DNA TGTGCCAGCAGGAAGGGACTAGCGGAATACAATGAGCAGTTCTTC. This encodes CASRKGLAEYNEQFF.

This sequence joins TRBV5-1 and TRBJ1-2, with TRBD1 identical over 7 bases. V was pared by 2 bases and J by 0 bases, with 4 bases of the junction left unmatched. Germline CDR1 SGHRS, CDR2 YFSETQ. The CDR3 is 15 amino acids. CDR3: CASSFTGDPNYGYTF. The CDR3 DNA reads as TGCGCCAGCAGCTTTACAGGGGATCCTAACTATGGCTACACCTTC.

This clone was counted a few times. DNA for the CDR3: TGTGCCAGCACCTTTCGACAGGGAAGATTGAACACTGAAGCTTTCTTT. Translation: CASTFRQGRLNTEAFF. The chain couples TRBV11-2 to TRBJ1-1; 7 nucleotides line up with TRBD1. V gave up 7 bases and J gave up 0 bases; unmatched junction bases: 11. CDR3 size: 16 residues. Germline values: CDR1 SGHAT, CDR2 FQNNGV.

This clone was found once. The chain uses TRBV11-1 and TRBJ1-2, with D possibly being TRBD1 (5 bases). This CDR3 is 13 amino acids long. The V end was cut by 5 bases, the J end by 4 bases, with 11 bases between. Germline CDR1 SGHAT, CDR2 FQDESV (reference sequence). This CDR3 is CASSTRGFYGYTF. The DNA of the CDR3 is TGTGCCAGCAGCACTCGGGGGTTCTATGGCTACACCTTC.

The gene calls are TRBV24-1 and TRBJ2-1; D gene unclear. This CDR3 comprises 12 residues. V was shortened by 9 bases and J by 7 bases, with 12 bases between the two germline ends. Germline V gene data show CDR1 as KGHDR and CDR2 as SFDVKD. The CDR3 region is CATETSLNEQFF. CDR3 coding DNA: TGTGCCACCGAAACGTCGCTAAATGAGCAGTTCTTC.